This record concerns one T cell receptor (beta chain) sequence. Its antigen is undetermined. The data are from a study of OX40 agonist ivuxolimab in advanced cancers. Study conclusions and caveats: Averaging showed that CD8+ T cells had more expanded clones than CD4+ did. The study observed clonal expansion of CD4+ and CD8+ blood T cells by week 6 at 0.1 to 3.0 mg/kg. With doses of 0.1-3.0 mg/kg, partial responders showed among the lowest clonal expansion.

The germline V gene encodes CDR1 KGHSH and CDR2 LQKENI. This CDR3 has 17 residues. The ends lost 3 bases at V and 5 bases at J; junction bases unmatched: 16. TCRdb's copy holds only in-frame clones and misses some; the assay was immunoSEQ multiplex PCR. The table lists about 63,000 clones, 80% to 90% of them singletons. This receptor was taken from an adult with an advanced solid tumor such as melanoma, head and neck, liver or kidney cancer. The input for sequencing was CD4+ or CD8+ T cells sorted from blood, taken in a trial of the OX40 agonist ivuxolimab. The chain joins TRBV18 to TRBJ2-7, with 7 bases that match TRBD2. CDR3 amino acids: CASSPTRGSGANHEQYF. The CDR3 nucleotides read TGTGCCAGCTCACCGACTAGGGGAAGCGGGGCCAACCACGAGCAGTACTTC.